One sample yielded the 32 T cell receptor beta chains listed below, sequenced in a study of T-cell reconstitution after alpha-beta-depleted transplantation in children. Molecular barcoding with unique molecular identifiers was used for the TCRbeta library. Each CDR3 protein is one row after TCRdb ran MiXCR on the PCR reads. The data hold roughly 500,000 distinct CDR3 sequences, with 15% to 20% observed a single time. The sample consisted of PBMCs from the stem cell graft donor, taken from the stem cell graft. These receptor sequences come from a human donor who donated a stem cell graft to a child with acute lymphoblastic leukemia.

In its sample, this clonotype was seen a few times. The chain uses TRBV12-3 or TRBV12-4 and TRBJ2-7, with D possibly being TRBD1 (6 bases). This CDR3 is built from 11 residues. The germline V and J ends were trimmed by 4 bases and 8 bases, with 9 bases remaining between them. CDR3 protein: CASSSTGKQYF. The DNA for the CDR3 is TGTGCCAGCAGTTCTACAGGGAAGCAGTACTTC.

The chain uses TRBV24-1 and TRBJ1-5, with a possible D match to TRBD1 (6 bases). Germline lookup yields CDR1 KGHDR and CDR2 SFDVKD. CDR3 length: 12 amino acids. Trimming left V 6 bases short and J 6 bases short, with 8 bases between. CDR3 region: CATSPQGQPQHF. DNA for the CDR3: TGTGCCACCAGTCCACAGGGTCAGCCCCAGCATTTT.

There are many counts of this clonotype. This chain joins TRBV5-1 and TRBJ1-2; 7 bases line up with TRBD1. The V gene end was trimmed by 4 bases and the J gene end by 5 bases; junction bases not matched to a gene: 8. This CDR3 is 14 amino acids long. Germline lookup yields CDR1 SGHRS and CDR2 YFSETQ. For the CDR3, the DNA is TGCGCCAGCAGCCTCTCCGGGACAGCTTATGGCTACACCTTC. It translates to CASSLSGTAYGYTF.

This clonotype has a count of ten or more. The rearrangement links TRBV5-1 to TRBJ2-3; 9 nucleotides align to TRBD2. The CDR3 totals 15 residues. J gave up 4 bases and V 7 bases, and 10 bases lay outside the gene matches. Germline CDR1 is SGHRS and CDR2 is YFSETQ. The CDR3 nucleotides read TGCGCCAGCGAACTAGGGACTAGCTTCGCAGATACGCAGTATTTT. Protein sequence: CASELGTSFADTQYF.

This chain uses TRBV2 with TRBJ1-4; a possible D gene is TRBD1 (5 bases). The germline V gene has CDR1 SNHLY and CDR2 FYNNEI. The ends were cut back, 6 bases at V and 5 bases at J, with 13 bases in the middle. This CDR3 spans 14 amino acids. The CDR3 sequence: CASSRDRFNEKLFF. The CDR3 nucleotides read TGTGCCAGCAGCAGGGATCGCTTCAATGAAAAACTGTTTTTT.

V is TRBV21-1 and J is TRBJ2-2; TRBD2, the table's D call, was not compared with the DNA. TRBV21-1 is a documented pseudogene. The CDR3 totals 17 residues. The CDR3 DNA sequence: TGTGCCAGCAAAGGGGGACTAGCGGAGCCGCGGACCGGGGAGCTGTTTTTT. It yields the protein CASKGGLAEPRTGELFF.

This clonotype has a handful of counts. The CDR3 DNA is TGCAGCGTTTCCGAGAGGGGCTACACAGATACGCAGTATTTT. It specifies CSVSERGYTDTQYF. The chain recombines TRBV29-1 with TRBJ2-3; D tentatively fits TRBD1 or TRBD2 (5 bases each). The CDR3 extends over 14 amino acids. V was pared by 5 bases and J by 2 bases, with 14 bases between. Germline-derived CDR1 and CDR2 are SQVTM and ANQGSEA.

Ten or more counts support this clonotype. The chain carries TRBV5-1 and TRBJ1-2; D is possibly TRBD1 (5 bases). V lost 1 base and J lost 8, with 18 bases in between. CDR1 and CDR2 (germline): SGHRS, YFSETQ. The CDR3 loop spans 15 amino acids. The CDR3 region is CASSLWAAGTGGYTF. In DNA, the CDR3 is TGCGCCAGCAGCTTGTGGGCGGCAGGGACGGGCGGCTACACCTTC.

This clonotype was detected only a few times. This sequence joins TRBV5-1 and TRBJ2-1, with TRBD2 identical over 7 bases. V gave up 5 bases and J gave up 0 bases; unmatched junction bases: 5. The length of the CDR3 is 15 residues. Germline V lookup: CDR1 SGHRS, CDR2 YFSETQ. The CDR3 nucleotides read TGCGCCAGCAGATTTACTAGCGACTCCTACAATGAGCAGTTCTTC. Amino acid sequence: CASRFTSDSYNEQFF.

The V and J genes are TRBV7-9 and TRBJ2-3; TRBD2 matches at 8 bases. CDR3 length: 15 amino acids. V shed 4 bases, J shed 4 bases, and the junction held 7 bases outside the gene matches. Germline V gene data show CDR1 as SEHNR and CDR2 as FQNEAQ (reference sequence). The DNA for the CDR3 is TGTGCCAGCAGCTCAAAAAGCGGGAGCGCAGATACGCAGTATTTT. Protein sequence: CASSSKSGSADTQYF.

This clonotype was seen a few times. This rearrangement joins TRBV12-3 or TRBV12-4 to TRBJ1-5; the D is unclear. V was pared by 7 bases and J by 4 bases, with 20 bases between. The CDR3 contains 16 residues. CDR3 residues: CASTLTGSTKNQPQHF. In nucleotides, the CDR3 is TGTGCCAGCACCTTGACCGGGAGCACAAAGAATCAGCCCCAGCATTTT.

This chain uses TRBV5-6 with TRBJ1-1; D call uncertain. The CDR3 has 13 amino acids. V shed 1 base and J shed 8 bases, with 12 bases lying between them. The germline V gene encodes CDR1 SGHDT and CDR2 YYEEEE. CDR3 in amino acids: CASSLYGPAEAFF. DNA of the CDR3: TGTGCCAGCAGCTTGTACGGGCCAGCCGAAGCTTTCTTT.

This clonotype was seen a few times. The gene calls are TRBV20-1 and TRBJ2-7; a possible D gene is TRBD1 (6 bases). The CDR3 runs to 14 residues. With 6 bases removed from V and 3 bases from J, the gap between germline ends came to 18 bases. Germline CDR1 reads DFQATT; CDR2 reads SNEGSKA (reference sequence). DNA of the CDR3: TGCAGTGCGCGACCTGGGGGACAAGGCTACGAGCAGTACTTC. This sequence encodes CSARPGGQGYEQYF.

The chain is built from TRBV5-1 and TRBJ2-1; possibly TRBD1 or TRBD2 for D (5 bases each). Germline values: CDR1 SGHRS, CDR2 YFSETQ. V was cut by 4 bases and J by 6 bases, with 17 bases left in between. The CDR3 is 15 amino acids. CDR3 DNA: TGCGCCAGCAGCCGTTCCAGCGCAGGGAGCAATGAGCAGTTCTTC. Amino acids: CASSRSSAGSNEQFF.

The chain couples TRBV24-1 to TRBJ2-7; a weak D match, TRBD2 (5 bases). The CDR3 runs to 14 residues. Trimming removed 1 base at V and 5 bases at J, with 11 bases between. Germline CDR1 reads KGHDR; CDR2 reads SFDVKD. The CDR3: CATSDFRTRDEQYF. CDR3 DNA sequence: TGTGCCACCAGTGATTTCCGAACTAGAGACGAGCAGTACTTC.

The V call is TRBV5-6, the J call TRBJ2-1; D is unclear. The CDR3 spans 15 residues. Deletions cut 0 bases from V and 6 bases from J, with 13 bases between. In germline, CDR1 is SGHDT, CDR2 YYEEEE. CDR3 loop: CASSLGGTWGNEQFF. The CDR3 region has the DNA TGTGCCAGCAGCTTGGGTGGAACGTGGGGCAATGAGCAGTTCTTC.

The chain links TRBV5-1 to TRBJ1-1; no reliable D call. Germline loops: CDR1 SGHRS, CDR2 YFSETQ. CDR3 size: 14 residues. V was clipped by 0 bases and J by 5 bases, with 11 bases between them. The chain's CDR3 is CASSLGPGRTEAFF. As DNA, the CDR3 is TGCGCCAGCAGCTTGGGTCCGGGAAGGACTGAAGCTTTCTTT.

This clonotype was picked up a small number of times. The chain has TRBV27 and TRBJ2-1, with D possibly TRBD1 on 7 matching bases. Germline V lookup: CDR1 MNHEY, CDR2 SMNVEV (reference sequence). Trimming removed 6 bases at V and 4 bases at J, with 19 bases between. This CDR3 comprises 16 residues. CDR3 protein: CASSPGGGPPYNEQFF. Here the CDR3 DNA reads TGTGCCAGCAGCCCAGGGGGAGGCCCACCATACAATGAGCAGTTCTTC.

The chain combines TRBV20-1 with TRBJ2-2; D is uncertain. Germline CDR1 reads DFQATT; CDR2 reads SNEGSKA (reference sequence). This CDR3 has 13 amino acids. The chain's CDR3 is CSVIDTNTGELFF. Here the CDR3 DNA reads TGCAGCGTTATTGACACGAACACCGGGGAGCTGTTTTTT.

Only one count was recorded for this clonotype. Possible read error: a much larger clone is one base away. The gene calls are TRBV20-1 and TRBJ2-1; TRBD2 matches 12 bases. Germline V gene data show CDR1 as DFQATT and CDR2 as SNEGSKA (reference sequence). The CDR3 has 14 residues. CDR3 loop: CSATGTSGFNDQFF. The CDR3 DNA is TGCAGTGCCACAGGGACTAGCGGGTTCAATGACCAGTTCTTC.

The V and J genes are TRBV20-1 and TRBJ2-1, with D possibly matching TRBD2 (6 bases). Germline CDR1 is DFQATT and CDR2 is SNEGSKA (reference sequence). The CDR3 extends over 13 amino acids. V shed 6 bases and J shed 6 bases, with 15 bases lying between them. This CDR3 is CSALRLDSNEQFF. CDR3 DNA: TGCAGTGCCCTACGACTAGATAGCAATGAGCAGTTCTTC.

The rearrangement joins TRBV15 to TRBJ2-7; 8 bases fit TRBD2. Losses at the gene ends were 0 bases for V and 4 bases for J; bases not matched to a gene: 5. The CDR3 sequence is 15 residues long. The germline V gene encodes CDR1 LNHNV and CDR2 YYDKDF (reference sequence). CDR3 protein: CATSRDRGGTYEQYF. CDR3 bases: TGTGCCACCAGCAGAGATCGGGGGGGGACATACGAGCAGTACTTC.

This clonotype occurred a few times. J is TRBJ2-1 and V is TRBV6-1; TRBD2 matches at 8 bases. This CDR3 is built from 16 residues. V gave up 4 bases and J gave up 9 bases; unmatched junction bases: 14. Germline V lookup: CDR1 MNHNS, CDR2 SASEGT. The CDR3 nucleotides read TGTGCCAGCAGTGCTGGACTAGCCGTTGGAGGTATTGAGCAGTTCTTC. Protein sequence: CASSAGLAVGGIEQFF.

This clonotype showed up just a few times. The chain carries TRBV5-1 and TRBJ2-2; D is unresolved. The V and J ends lost 1 base and 4 bases respectively, with 11 bases between them. The CDR3 is made up of 15 amino acids. Germline loops: CDR1 SGHRS, CDR2 YFSETQ. CDR3: CASSLPGSSTGELFF. The CDR3 DNA is TGCGCCAGCAGCTTGCCAGGATCGAGCACCGGGGAGCTGTTTTTT.

This clonotype has a handful of counts. The rearrangement links TRBV29-1 to TRBJ1-2; D gene ambiguous. The length of the CDR3 is 13 residues. Trimming cost V 6 bases and J 2 bases, with 13 bases left between them. The germline V gene encodes CDR1 SQVTM and CDR2 ANQGSEA. Here the CDR3 reads CSVAIRINYGYTF. CDR3 sequence (DNA): TGCAGCGTGGCAATACGGATAAACTATGGCTACACCTTC. The complete variable domain, with remaining parts taken from reference TRBV29-1 and TRBJ1-2, reads SAVISQKPSRDICQRGTSLTIQCQVDSQVTMMFWYRQQPGQSLTLIATANQGSEATYESGFVIDKFPISRPNLTFSTLTVSNMSPEDSSIYLCSVAIRINYGYTFGSGTRLTVV.

The chain has TRBV15 and TRBJ2-7, with TRBD2 matching over 8 bases. The CDR3 has 13 amino acids. Trimming at V came to 3 bases and at J to 5 bases, leaving 3 bases not matched to a gene. Germline assignment: CDR1 LNHNV and CDR2 YYDKDF (reference sequence). The CDR3 region has the DNA TGTGCCACCAGCAGCGGGAGGGCCGACGAGCAGTACTTC. Translation: CATSSGRADEQYF.

This clonotype was seen a handful of times. The chain links TRBV6-2 or TRBV6-3 to TRBJ2-2; the D is unclear. Per germline, CDR1 MNHEY and CDR2 SVGEGT. This CDR3 comprises 14 residues. The ends were cut back, 4 bases at V and 2 bases at J, with 8 bases in the middle. In DNA, the CDR3 is TGTGCCAGCAGTTGGCTAGGTAACACCGGGGAGCTGTTTTTT. Translating gives CASSWLGNTGELFF.

Here the CDR3 reads CSVEDARPGTAVSSYEQYF. The DNA for the CDR3 is TGCAGCGTTGAAGATGCCAGACCCGGGACAGCTGTCAGCTCCTACGAGCAGTACTTC. The chain uses TRBV29-1 and TRBJ2-7, with 7 positions matching TRBD1. The CDR3 length is 19 residues. Germline trimming cut 0 bases from V and 0 bases from J; bases unmatched to any gene: 17. Germline V gene sequence: CDR1 SQVTM, CDR2 ANQGSEA.

In this sample, this clonotype turned up a few times. The V gene is TRBV2, the J gene TRBJ2-7; D not certain. This CDR3 has 12 amino acids. Trimming left V 2 bases short and J 7 bases short, with 9 bases between. CDR1 and CDR2 from the germline V gene are SNHLY and FYNNEI. Written as DNA, the CDR3 is TGTGCCAGCAGTGAACCCCCTAGGGAGCAGTACTTC. Its protein is CASSEPPREQYF.

J is TRBJ2-7 and V is TRBV3-1, with TRBD1 identical over 7 bases. The germline V gene encodes CDR1 LGHDT and CDR2 YNNKEL (reference sequence). The V segment lost 0 bases and the J segment 6 bases; nucleotides outside the gene matches: 14. The CDR3 sequence is 17 residues long. CDR3 residues: CASSQEIVVGGRSEQYF. CDR3 sequence (DNA): TGTGCCAGCAGCCAAGAAATCGTGGTAGGGGGCCGTAGCGAGCAGTACTTC.

This chain links TRBV18 with TRBJ2-5, with a possible D match to TRBD2 (5 bases). CDR1 is KGHSH, CDR2 LQKENI, per germline. The CDR3 spans 16 residues. Trimming cost V 8 bases and J 4 bases, with 23 bases left between them. CDR3 in amino acids: CASAPQLDTDLETQYF. DNA for the CDR3: TGTGCCAGCGCGCCCCAACTAGATACAGATTTAGAGACCCAGTACTTC.

The chain links TRBV21-1 to TRBJ2-5. TRBV21-1 is a listed pseudogene. This CDR3 has 13 residues. CDR3 in amino acids: CASSKMRQETQYF. CDR3 DNA: TGTGCCAGCAGCAAAATGAGGCAAGAGACCCAGTACTTC.